The clone carrying this T cell receptor beta chain was counted only a few times. MiXCR, applied by TCRdb to the 5' RACE reads, yields one record per CDR3 protein. The table records roughly 150,000 distinct CDR3 sequences, around a third of them present only once. This entry belongs to a study of CD8 T cells in ankylosing spondylitis. Germline CDR1 and CDR2: KGHDR and SFDVKD. Between the trimmed V and J ends, which lost 3 bases and 0 bases, there was a span of 11 bases. The CDR3 covers 16 residues. The receptor was derived from a male donor with ankylosing spondylitis. The chain carries TRBV24-1 and TRBJ1-5; the D is unclear. Sequencing was performed on synovial fluid, either unsorted or a sorted T cell fraction (not recorded which). CDR3 amino acids: CATSDATTYSNQPQHF. The CDR3 coding sequence is TGTGCCACCAGTGATGCCACCACGTATAGCAATCAGCCCCAGCATTTT.